The clone carrying this TCR beta chain turned up a few times. Germline V lookup: CDR1 MNHEY, CDR2 SVGAGI. CDR3 size: 14 residues. V gave up 0 bases and J gave up 1 base, with 4 bases separating them. TCRdb reprocessed the RT-PCR reads via MiXCR and lists one record per CDR3 protein. The profile shows a few hundred thousand distinct CDR3 sequences, about 20% of them singletons. This entry is derived from a study of response to subunit inactivated influenza vaccine. The chain combines TRBV6-5 with TRBJ2-1; D not certain. The receptor was derived from a man between 50 and 75 years old who received an inactivated influenza vaccine. The material was PBMCs from blood, obtained less than 22 months after vaccination. The CDR3 DNA follows: TGTGCCAGCAGTTACTCGAGATCCTACAATGAGCAGTTCTTC. Residues: CASSYSRSYNEQFF.